The 10 T cell receptor beta chains given below trace back to one sample, sequenced in a study of cytomegalovirus exposure and HLA in healthy donors (dated by TCRdb to the late 2010s). Library prep was done by the immunoSEQ multiplex PCR assay. Entries here come from immuneACCESS through TCRdb and include only in-frame sequences with V and J called. Some clones fail to appear in such tables; in the studies checked, an unresolved V gene covers under half of the shortfall, and the cause of the remainder is unknown. The sample table lists over 100,000 clones, 88% of them with a count of one. The ten largest clonotypes hold more than 5% of the sample. Sequenced sample: PBMCs. The receptor set was obtained from a woman aged 18-29 years in good health and CMV-seropositive.

The chain has TRBV6-1 and TRBJ1-3; D gene ambiguous. The germline V gene encodes CDR1 MNHNS and CDR2 SASEGT. The CDR3 is 15 residues long. Trimming left V 4 bases short and J 0 bases short, with 10 bases between. The CDR3 nucleotides read TGTGCCAGCAGTGTAAATCCTACCTCTGGAAACACCATATATTTT. Translation: CASSVNPTSGNTIYF.

The chain carries TRBV5-1 and TRBJ1-1; maybe TRBD1 (5 bases). In germline, CDR1 is SGHRS, CDR2 YFSETQ. The V gene lost 0 bases and the J gene lost 3 bases, with 9 bases spanning the gap. CDR3 length equals 14 residues. CDR3 DNA sequence: TGCGCCAGCAGCTTGGTCGGGGGAGACACTGAAGCTTTCTTT. This gives the protein CASSLVGGDTEAFF.

The rearrangement uses TRBV11-2 and TRBJ1-1; perhaps TRBD1 as D (5 bases). Germline assignment: CDR1 SGHAT and CDR2 FQNNGV. This CDR3 contains 12 residues. The V and J ends lost 5 bases and 7 bases respectively, with 11 bases between them. The DNA of the CDR3 is TGTGCCAGCAGCCCGCGACAGTATGAAGCTTTCTTT. This sequence encodes CASSPRQYEAFF. The entire variable domain, with the rest obtained from reference TRBV11-2 and TRBJ1-1, is as follows: EAGVAQSPRYKIIEKRQSVAFWCNPISGHATLYWYQQILGQGPKLLIQFQNNGVVDDSQLPKDRFSAERLKGVDSTLKIQPAKLEDSAVYLCASSPRQYEAFFGQGTRLTVV.

This chain uses TRBV9 with TRBJ2-3; D may be TRBD2 (5 bases). In germline, CDR1 is SGDLS, CDR2 YYNGEE. CDR3 size: 16 residues. V was shortened by 0 bases and J by 3 bases, with 14 bases between the two germline ends. The CDR3 sequence is CASSVDGLGETDTQYF. The DNA for the CDR3 is TGTGCCAGCAGCGTAGATGGTTTGGGAGAAACAGATACGCAGTATTTT.

The chain uses TRBV7-3 and TRBJ1-1; tentatively, D is TRBD1 (5 bases). The CDR3 covers 14 residues. Looked up from germline, CDR1 is SGHTA and CDR2 is FQGTGA. Between the trimmed V and J ends, which lost 2 bases and 4 bases, there was a span of 11 bases. The CDR3 DNA sequence: TGTGCCAGCAGCTTAGACCCAGGGATCACTGAAGCTTTCTTT. Its protein product is CASSLDPGITEAFF.

This chain joins TRBV15 and TRBJ2-2; 9 bases fit TRBD2. The CDR3 covers 17 residues. With 1 base clipped from V and 1 base from J, the junction kept 4 bases outside the gene matches. Germline V gene lookup returns CDR1 LNHNV and CDR2 YYDKDF (reference sequence). CDR3 loop: CATSRASGARNTGELFF. CDR3 DNA sequence: TGTGCCACCAGCAGAGCTAGCGGGGCTCGGAACACCGGGGAGCTGTTTTTT.

The chain has TRBV30 and TRBJ2-6; 10 nucleotides line up with TRBD2. V lost 3 bases to trimming and J lost 0 bases; unmatched junction nucleotides: 20. Germline CDR1 GTSNPN, CDR2 SVGIG (reference sequence). The CDR3 loop spans 22 amino acids. The CDR3 spells CAWSPPGQGRPSGGSGANVLTF. The CDR3 DNA sequence: TGTGCCTGGAGCCCCCCCGGCCAGGGTAGGCCTAGCGGGGGCTCTGGGGCCAACGTCCTGACTTTC. Complete variable domain (other parts from reference TRBV30 and TRBJ2-6): SQTIHQWPATLVQPVGSPLSLECTVEGTSNPNLYWYRQAAGRGLQLLFYSVGIGQISSEVPQNLSASRPQDRQFILSSKKLLLSDSGFYLCAWSPPGQGRPSGGSGANVLTFGAGSRLTVL.

The CDR3 is CASSLQGNYEQYF. CDR3 sequence (DNA): TGTGCCAGCAGTCTACAGGGTAACTACGAGCAGTACTTC. The chain uses TRBV7-2 and TRBJ2-7; TRBD1 might be the D (6 bases). The CDR3 has 13 amino acids. Germline CDR1 and CDR2: SGHTA and FQGNSA. The V gene lost 6 bases and the J gene lost 3 bases, with 12 bases spanning the gap.

The chain has TRBV4-2 and TRBJ2-1; 10 nucleotides match TRBD2. The ends lost 8 bases at V and 3 bases at J; junction bases unmatched: 10. This CDR3 is 16 amino acids long. Per the germline V gene, CDR1 is LGHNA and CDR2 is YNFKEQ. This chain's CDR3 is CASAGQERGGYNEQFF. As DNA, the CDR3 is TGTGCCAGCGCGGGACAGGAGCGGGGGGGCTACAATGAGCAGTTCTTC.

V gene TRBV7-3 combines with J gene TRBJ2-1, with 9 bases aligning to TRBD2. V shed 0 bases, J shed 2 bases, and the junction held 8 bases outside the gene matches. The CDR3 spans 18 residues. CDR1 SGHTA and CDR2 FQGTGA come from the germline V gene. The CDR3 protein is CASSLTSRRGGAYNEQFF. The CDR3 DNA reads TGTGCCAGCAGCTTAACGTCTCGGCGGGGGGGGGCCTACAATGAGCAGTTCTTC.